This TCR beta chain was profiled in a study of technical replicates of blood from a handful of donors. V was cut by 0 bases and J by 6 bases, with 8 bases left in between. CDR3 length equals 13 residues. Germline V gene lookup returns CDR1 MNHEY and CDR2 SMNVEV (reference sequence). Assay used: immunoSEQ multiplex PCR; TCRdb lists only in-frame clones, some missing. The data contain about 58,000 clones, over 85% of them singletons. This chain joins TRBV27 and TRBJ1-2; no clear D gene. Sequencing used PBMCs. This clonotype was obtained from a human donor in good health. Some clones in this sample may be carry-over from other donors' samples. The CDR3 DNA reads as TGTGCCAGCAGTTTATCGAGGAGCCATGGCTACACCTTC. This codes for CASSLSRSHGYTF.